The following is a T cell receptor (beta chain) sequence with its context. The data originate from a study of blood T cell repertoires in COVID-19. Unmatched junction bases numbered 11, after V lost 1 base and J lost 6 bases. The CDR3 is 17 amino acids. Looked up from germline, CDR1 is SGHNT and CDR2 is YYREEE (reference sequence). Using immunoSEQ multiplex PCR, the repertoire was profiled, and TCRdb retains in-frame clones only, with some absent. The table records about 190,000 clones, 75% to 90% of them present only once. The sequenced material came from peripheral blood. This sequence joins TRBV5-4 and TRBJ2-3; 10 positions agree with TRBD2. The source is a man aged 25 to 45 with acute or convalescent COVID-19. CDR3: CASSLLILAGDSDTQYF. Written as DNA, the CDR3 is TGTGCCAGCAGCTTGTTAATCCTAGCGGGAGATTCGGATACGCAGTATTTT.